This T cell receptor (beta chain) was observed in a study of T cells after posttransplantation cyclophosphamide (dated by TCRdb to 2016 to 2018). General notes on the study: Using TRB sequencing, the study followed how the T cell repertoire rebuilt after myeloablative bone marrow transplantation with posttransplantation cyclophosphamide given as GVHD prophylaxis. Public TRB sequences were queried against a database of over 3,600 sequences associated with responses to pathogens, tumor antigens, self-antigens and alloantigens. TRA and TRB clonality were tightly correlated in ten or so samples, so subsequent TCR analyses focused on TRB only. Blood from all 35 or so PTCy patients with 1-year posttransplant specimens was subjected to TRB sequencing. Antigen receptor sequencing was done on samples from 35 PTCy-treated patients and from roughly 15 related bone marrow donors of those patients. TRB sequencing was also done on up to about 3 additional blood samples from 2 to 5.2 years after transplant in 3 patients, and on pretransplant blood from several patients. Overall results and qualifications from the work: The TRB repertoires of T cells infiltrating skin or the GI tract showed only limited overlap with the TRB repertoires found in blood. At 1-2 months, donor-recipient similarity was low but rose over the first year, and the later blood repertoires were often dominated by donor CD8+ memory clones. Across 45 to 50 patients, TRB clonality was highly associated with recipient CMV seropositivity and CMV reactivation, and PTCy diversity was similar to diversity in CNI/methotrexate controls.

The germline V end is reduced by 7 bases and the J end by 2 bases; junction bases left unmatched: 6. CDR1 and CDR2, looked up from the germline V gene, are SQVTM and ANQGSEA. Measured from the cysteine to the phenylalanine, the CDR3 is 14 residues long. The only DNA kept is the CDR3, 42 bases in frame from the first base. Notes on this clone: Its antigen specificity is not known. No base qualities exist here, and no much larger clone lies one base off it.

On the day of marrow donation, related bone marrow donors gave peripheral blood samples. Peripheral blood and bone marrow mononuclear cells were isolated by Ficoll-Hypaque density centrifugation and were cryopreserved. Genomic DNA was the input for TRB sequencing, which was run either with the immunoSEQ assay at survey resolution or with the hsTCRB kit. In the original analysis: The immunoSEQ software was used for initial read processing, and the LymphoSeq R package was used for repertoire analyses. Clonality was computed as 1 minus normalized Shannon entropy; Gini coefficient was also calculated for each TRB dataset. Phenotypes of unsorted samples were inferred by mapping TRB sequences from sorted subsets of the recipient or donor onto unsorted samples of the same recipient. TCRdb holds this immuneACCESS table with in-frame rearrangements only. Some clones are missing; in checked studies, unresolved V genes explain under half, and the rest has no known cause. The D gene and trimming were derived from the DNA, and the V and J assignments and clone size from that table. The sample table lists 45,000 to 65,000 clones, around 94% of them with a count of one. Roughly 3.1% of the sample is taken by the ten largest.

Sample: PBMCs. This sequence uses TRBV29-1 and TRBJ2-3; 10 junctional bases match TRBD1. The sequence was collected from a woman aged 30 to 39 in good health and a related stem cell transplant donor. At the DNA level, the sequence is TGCAGCGGTTGGGGACAGGGGACCACAGATACGCAGTATTTT. It translates as CSGWGQGTTDTQYF.